This TCR beta chain was found in a study of T cell repertoires in cytomegalovirus infection. TCRdb fed the reads into MiXCR, producing one record per CDR3 protein. The data hold 570,000 or so distinct CDR3 sequences, with 40% observed a single time. Remarks on this clonotype: Antigen: not known.

Germline values: CDR1 SEHNR, CDR2 FQNEAQ (reference sequence). V shed 4 bases, J shed 1 base, and the junction held 10 bases outside the gene matches. This CDR3 contains 18 residues. Sequences were derived from cultured PBMCs, sampled from culture after CMV antigen stimulation. The sequence derives from a human donor in good health (CMV status not recorded). Some clones in this sample may be carry-over from other donors' samples. V and J are TRBV7-9 and TRBJ1-5, with 10 bases identical to TRBD1. CDR3 protein: CASSSGNPGQGSNQPQHF. In DNA, the CDR3 is TGTGCCAGCAGCTCGGGTAATCCGGGACAGGGGAGCAATCAGCCCCAGCATTTT.